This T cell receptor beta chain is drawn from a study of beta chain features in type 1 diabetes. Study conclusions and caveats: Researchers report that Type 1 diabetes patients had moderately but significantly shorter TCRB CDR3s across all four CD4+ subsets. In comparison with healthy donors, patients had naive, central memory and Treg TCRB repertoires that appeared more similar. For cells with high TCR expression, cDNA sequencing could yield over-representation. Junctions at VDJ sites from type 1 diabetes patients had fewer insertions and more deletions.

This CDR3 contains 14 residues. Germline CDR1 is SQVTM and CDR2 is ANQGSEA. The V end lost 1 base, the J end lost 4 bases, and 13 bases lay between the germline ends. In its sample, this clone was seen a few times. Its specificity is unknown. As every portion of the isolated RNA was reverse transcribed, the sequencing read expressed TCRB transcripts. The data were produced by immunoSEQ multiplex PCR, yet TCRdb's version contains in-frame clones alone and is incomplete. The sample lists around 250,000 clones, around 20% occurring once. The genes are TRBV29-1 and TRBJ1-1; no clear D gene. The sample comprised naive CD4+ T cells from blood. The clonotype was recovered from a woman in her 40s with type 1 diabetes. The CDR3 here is CSVEGVGVGTEAFF. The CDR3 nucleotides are TGCAGCGTTGAAGGAGTGGGAGTGGGCACTGAAGCTTTCTTT.